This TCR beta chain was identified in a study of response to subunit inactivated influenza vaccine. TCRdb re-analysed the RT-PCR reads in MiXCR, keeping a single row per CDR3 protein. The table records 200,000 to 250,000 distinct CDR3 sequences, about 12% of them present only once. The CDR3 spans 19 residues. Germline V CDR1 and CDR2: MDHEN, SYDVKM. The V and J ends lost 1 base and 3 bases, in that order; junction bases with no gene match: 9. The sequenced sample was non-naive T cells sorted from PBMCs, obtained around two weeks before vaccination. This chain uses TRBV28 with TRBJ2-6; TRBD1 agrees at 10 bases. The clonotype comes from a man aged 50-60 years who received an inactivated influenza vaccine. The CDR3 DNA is TGTGCCAGCAGTTTATACTCGGGACAGGGGTCGATTGGGGCCAACGTCCTGACTTTC. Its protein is CASSLYSGQGSIGANVLTF.